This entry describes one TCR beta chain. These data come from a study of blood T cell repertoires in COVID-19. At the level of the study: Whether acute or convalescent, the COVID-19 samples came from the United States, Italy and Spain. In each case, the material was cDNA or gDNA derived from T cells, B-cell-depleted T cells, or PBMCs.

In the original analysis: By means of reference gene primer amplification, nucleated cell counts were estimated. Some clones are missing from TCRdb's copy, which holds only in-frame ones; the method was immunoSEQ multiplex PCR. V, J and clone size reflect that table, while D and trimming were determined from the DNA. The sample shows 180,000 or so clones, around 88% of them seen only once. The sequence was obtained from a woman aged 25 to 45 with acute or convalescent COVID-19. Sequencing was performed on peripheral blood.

CDR3 nucleotides: TGTGCCAGCAGCTTAGGACGACTAGCGGGAGCGCAAGAGACCCAGTACTTC. It encodes CASSLGRLAGAQETQYF. This chain joins TRBV11-2 and TRBJ2-5, with TRBD2 matching 12 bases. Germline CDR1 and CDR2: SGHAT and FQNNGV. Trimming cost V 1 base and J 2 bases; bases outside gene matches: 5. There are 17 residues in the CDR3. The full variable domain, its missing parts supplied by reference TRBV11-2 and TRBJ2-5, is EAGVAQSPRYKIIEKRQSVAFWCNPISGHATLYWYQQILGQGPKLLIQFQNNGVVDDSQLPKDRFSAERLKGVDSTLKIQPAKLEDSAVYLCASSLGRLAGAQETQYFGPGTRLLVL.